This TCR beta chain came from a study of T-cell reconstitution after alpha-beta-depleted transplantation in children. Study-level points and caveats: Approximately two months post-transplant, alpha-beta T cells reportedly originated from several hundred expanded graft clones. The high TCRbeta diversity at day 60 in some patients came from surviving recipient T cells and thymic progenitors. T-cell counts and diversity at one year following transplant were attributed mainly to newly produced T cells.

Concerning this clonotype: The antigen is undetermined.

During its preparation, the TCRbeta library received unique molecular identifiers. TCRdb independently ran MiXCR on the PCR reads; one entry per CDR3 protein. In the table there are fewer than 700,000 distinct CDR3 sequences, 13% of which are singletons. CDR1 is DFQATT, CDR2 SNEGSKA, per germline (reference sequence). This CDR3 region has 14 residues. V lost 5 bases, J lost 5 bases, and 16 bases lay in between. The TCR was taken from a male patient between 5 and 17 years old who had a stem cell transplant for acute myeloid leukemia, so the T cells may come from the graft donor. The genes are TRBV20-1 and TRBJ2-1; weak D call: TRBD2 (5 bases). Here the sequenced sample was PBMCs, mostly from graft donor cells, taken 360 days after TCRalphabeta/CD19-depleted stem cell transplant. In DNA form, the CDR3 reads TGCAGTGCTTTTCTAGCACCCCCTAACAATGAGCAGTTCTTC. Translating gives CSAFLAPPNNEQFF.